This T cell receptor beta chain was profiled in a study of blood T cell repertoires in COVID-19. At the level of the study: Spain, Italy and the United States supplied samples that represented acute and convalescent COVID-19. The cDNA or gDNA used as material had been derived from T cells, B-cell-depleted T cells, or PBMCs.

Produced via immunoSEQ multiplex PCR; TCRdb's table is partial and in-frame only. The sample includes about 12,000 clones, over 85% of them seen just once. The sample consisted of peripheral blood. This clonotype originated in a man aged 65 to 85 with active COVID-19.

As DNA, the CDR3 is TGTGCCAGCAGTTTGAAGGGTCAGGGGCCAAACTATGGCTACACCTTC. Translation: CASSLKGQGPNYGYTF. The chain joins TRBV28 to TRBJ1-2; possible D gene TRBD1, 6 bases. With 3 bases removed from V and 2 bases from J, the gap between germline ends came to 16 bases. The CDR3 is 16 residues long. The germline CDR1 and CDR2 sequences are MDHEN and SYDVKM.